What follows are 30 T cell receptor beta chains derived from one specimen sequenced in a study of Ad26.COV2.S vaccination and SARS-CoV-2 variants. TCRdb's copy holds only in-frame clones and misses some; the assay was immunoSEQ multiplex PCR. The table lists about 180,000 clones, around nine tenths of them singletons. Sequences were derived from peripheral blood, sampled after recovery from COVID-19. These receptors were taken from a human donor who had recovered from COVID-19.

This clone was picked up one time. The V call is TRBV12-3 or TRBV12-4, the J call TRBJ2-3; D unclear. V lost 7 bases and J lost 7, with 9 bases in between. The CDR3 has 11 amino acids. The CDR3 DNA sequence: TGTGCCAGCACCATTGACCATACGCAGTATTTT. Translating it yields CASTIDHTQYF.

This clone is a singleton in its sample. This rearrangement joins TRBV7-3 to TRBJ1-2; perhaps TRBD1 as D (5 bases). CDR3 size: 13 residues. Deletions cut 3 bases from V and 6 bases from J, with 11 bases between. The germline V gene encodes CDR1 SGHTA and CDR2 FQGTGA. The chain's CDR3 is CASSFGQGNGYTF. The DNA for the CDR3 is TGTGCCAGCAGCTTTGGGCAGGGAAATGGCTACACCTTC.

In regard to this clone: Other DNA sequences in this specimen translate into the identical CDR3. V gene TRBV9 combines with J gene TRBJ1-5; 7 nucleotides line up with TRBD1. CDR1 is SGDLS and CDR2 is YYNGEE in the germline V gene. The CDR3 is 15 amino acids. With V trimmed by 8 bases and J by 5 bases, 13 bases remained unmatched. The CDR3 loop reads CASSRQGVYDQPQHF. The CDR3 region has the DNA TGTGCCAGTAGCCGTCAGGGGGTCTACGATCAGCCCCAGCATTTT.

The rearrangement links TRBV27 to TRBJ1-2; no definite D call. Trimming stripped 3 bases from V and 0 bases from J, with 5 bases between. The CDR3 length is 13 residues. The germline V gene encodes CDR1 MNHEY and CDR2 SMNVEV (reference sequence). This CDR3 is CASSFIANYGYTF. DNA for the CDR3: TGTGCCAGCAGTTTTATAGCTAACTATGGCTACACCTTC.

Turning to this clone: It is likely a read error, because the conserved phenylalanine at the end of the CDR3 is missing. The DNA is left out, because the CDR3 cannot be placed on it with certainty; the CDR3 is given as TCRdb lists it. The chain combines TRBV6-1 with TRBJ2-7; the table's D call, TRBD1, has no DNA check behind it. A total of 11 residues make up the CDR3, ends included. Germline CDR1 MNHNS, CDR2 SASEGT. This CDR3 is CASSEAGRALI.

V gene TRBV28 combines with J gene TRBJ2-5; D is unresolved. Germline V gene sequence: CDR1 MDHEN, CDR2 SYDVKM. This CDR3 is built from 13 residues. Between the trimmed V and J ends, which lost 7 bases and 3 bases, there was a span of 12 bases. The CDR3 loop reads CASNDIGKETQYF. The CDR3 DNA is TGTGCCAGCAACGATATAGGGAAAGAGACCCAGTACTTC. Together with reference TRBV28 and TRBJ2-5, the CDR3 gives the full variable domain: DVKVTQSSRYLVKRTGEKVFLECVQDMDHENMFWYRQDPGLGLRLIYFSYDVKMKEKGDIPEGYSVSREKKERFSLILESASTNQTSMYLCASNDIGKETQYFGPGTRLLVL.

J is TRBJ2-7 and V is TRBV3-1 (or the pseudogene TRBV3-2); no firm D call. The CDR3 consists of 14 residues. V shed 4 bases and J shed 5 bases, with 15 bases lying between them. Germline V lookup: CDR1 LGHDT, CDR2 YNNKEL (reference sequence). CDR3: CASSPSGPSHEQYF. CDR3 DNA sequence: TGTGCCAGCAGCCCCTCCGGGCCGAGTCACGAGCAGTACTTC.

V gene TRBV5-1 combines with J gene TRBJ1-4; 12 positions match TRBD1. Trimming took 0 bases from V and 6 from J; bases not matched to a gene: 6. Germline lookup yields CDR1 SGHRS and CDR2 YFSETQ. The CDR3 covers 17 residues. The CDR3 protein is CASSLVGTGGTHEKLFF. As DNA, the CDR3 is TGCGCCAGCAGCTTGGTAGGGACAGGGGGCACCCATGAAAAACTGTTTTTT.

The V gene is TRBV18, the J gene TRBJ1-1, with D unclear. Trimming took off 3 bases at V and 4 bases at J, with 9 bases between the two ends. Germline assignment: CDR1 KGHSH and CDR2 LQKENI. The length of the CDR3 is 13 residues. The CDR3 is CASSPTEGTEAFF. The CDR3 DNA sequence: TGTGCCAGCTCACCGACGGAGGGCACTGAAGCTTTCTTT.

The chain is built from TRBV9 and TRBJ2-7; 9 positions match TRBD2. Losses at the gene ends were 2 bases for V and 2 bases for J; bases not matched to a gene: 8. CDR1 is SGDLS, CDR2 YYNGEE, per germline. The CDR3 extends over 16 amino acids. Here the CDR3 reads CASSVSSGVGTYEQYF. The CDR3 DNA is TGTGCCAGCAGCGTTTCTAGCGGGGTCGGTACCTACGAGCAGTACTTC.

This sequence joins TRBV27 and TRBJ2-7; D is perhaps TRBD2 (5 bases). The germline V and J ends were trimmed by 2 bases and 0 bases, with 8 bases remaining between them. Germline V CDR1 and CDR2: MNHEY, SMNVEV (reference sequence). The CDR3 consists of 14 residues. The CDR3 loop is CASSLVGSSYEQYF. In DNA, the CDR3 is TGTGCCAGCAGTTTAGTAGGGAGCTCCTACGAGCAGTACTTC.

The chain links TRBV5-1 to TRBJ2-5, with 7 bases lining up with TRBD2. This CDR3 is 15 amino acids long. The V gene end was trimmed by 5 bases and the J gene end by 5 bases; junction bases not matched to a gene: 12. Per the germline V gene, CDR1 is SGHRS and CDR2 is YFSETQ. CDR3 bases: TGCGCCAGCAGTCCCTCGGTCCAGGGAGGGGAGACCCAGTACTTC. Translation: CASSPSVQGGETQYF.

The chain has TRBV6-1 and TRBJ1-1, with D unclear. CDR1 is MNHNS and CDR2 is SASEGT in the germline V gene. Deletions cut 2 bases from V and 1 base from J, with 8 bases between. The CDR3 extends over 14 amino acids. The CDR3 nucleotides read TGTGCCAGCAGTGAAAGGACGGCGAACACTGAAGCTTTCTTT. Encoded protein: CASSERTANTEAFF.

J is TRBJ2-1 and V is TRBV6-5; weak D call: TRBD1 (6 bases). V was clipped by 4 bases and J by 7 bases, with 14 bases between them. The germline V gene has CDR1 MNHEY and CDR2 SVGAGI. The CDR3 sequence is 14 residues long. For the CDR3, the DNA is TGTGCCAGCAGTTTGGGACACGAGCGTAATGAGCAGTTCTTC. Its translation: CASSLGHERNEQFF.

The chain joins TRBV2 to TRBJ2-1; 9 positions agree with TRBD1. V lost 8 bases, J lost 9 bases, and 5 bases stayed unmatched. The germline gives CDR1 SNHLY, CDR2 FYNNEI. CDR3 size: 12 residues. CDR3 protein: CASRDRVREQFF. In nucleotides, the CDR3 is TGTGCCAGCCGGGACAGGGTGCGTGAGCAGTTCTTC.

This chain uses TRBV28 with TRBJ2-5, with TRBD2 identical over 8 bases. The CDR3 extends over 16 amino acids. V was pared by 5 bases and J by 2 bases, with 10 bases of the junction left unmatched. CDR1 MDHEN and CDR2 SYDVKM come from the germline V gene. DNA of the CDR3: TGTGCCAGCAGTCCTGTCGGGAGGGGACAACAAGAGACCCAGTACTTC. Its translation: CASSPVGRGQQETQYF.

V usage is TRBV11-2 and J usage is TRBJ2-1, with D uncertain. CDR1 is SGHAT, CDR2 FQNNGV, per germline. The CDR3 totals 14 residues. Trimming removed 5 bases from V and 6 bases from J, with 14 bases in between. The CDR3 sequence is CASSPLARSNEQFF. In DNA, the CDR3 is TGTGCCAGCAGCCCCTTGGCTAGGAGCAATGAGCAGTTCTTC.

This clone was found once. The genes are TRBV9 and TRBJ2-1; tentative D call: TRBD1 (5 bases). Germline V lookup: CDR1 SGDLS, CDR2 YYNGEE. The V end was cut by 0 bases, the J end by 0 bases, with 13 bases between. This CDR3 has 17 residues. CDR3 loop: CASSVEGATSSYNEQFF. CDR3 nucleotides: TGTGCCAGCAGCGTAGAAGGGGCGACGAGCTCCTACAATGAGCAGTTCTTC.

The rearrangement uses TRBV15 and TRBJ2-1, with D perhaps matching TRBD2 (5 bases). The germline V and J ends were trimmed by 0 bases and 7 bases, with 16 bases remaining between them. Germline CDR1 and CDR2: LNHNV and YYDKDF (reference sequence). CDR3 length equals 16 residues. The CDR3 loop is CATSRDPRVRRNEQFF. The DNA of the CDR3 is TGTGCCACCAGCAGAGATCCCCGGGTAAGGAGGAATGAGCAGTTCTTC.

The chain combines TRBV29-1 with TRBJ1-2; a possible D gene is TRBD1 (6 bases). Per germline, CDR1 SQVTM and CDR2 ANQGSEA. The V end was cut by 6 bases, the J end by 4 bases, with 12 bases between. CDR3 length equals 12 residues. CDR3 amino acids: CSVIQGSYGYTF. CDR3 DNA sequence: TGCAGCGTGATACAGGGAAGCTATGGCTACACCTTC.

The CDR3 is CASSTGSGDTQYF. CDR3 nucleotides: TGTGCCAGCAGCACAGGGTCGGGAGATACGCAGTATTTT. This chain links TRBV7-3 with TRBJ2-3; perhaps TRBD1 as D (6 bases). Germline V gives CDR1 SGHTA, CDR2 FQGTGA. The CDR3 spans 13 residues. Trimming stripped 5 bases from V and 5 bases from J, with 11 bases between.

The rearrangement uses TRBV5-4 and TRBJ2-7; TRBD1 matches at 7 bases. This CDR3 spans 16 amino acids. CDR1 and CDR2 (germline): SGHNT, YYREEE (reference sequence). J lost 3 bases, V lost 0 bases, and 9 bases had no gene match. CDR3 amino acids: CASSLGGTDRSYEQYF. As DNA, the CDR3 is TGTGCCAGCAGCTTGGGGGGGACAGATCGGAGCTACGAGCAGTACTTC.

The rearrangement links TRBV28 to TRBJ1-3, with TRBD1 as a possible D gene (5 bases). CDR1 and CDR2 from the germline V gene are MDHEN and SYDVKM. Trimming removed 8 bases at V and 1 base at J, with 12 bases between. The CDR3 extends over 14 amino acids. The CDR3 nucleotides read TGTGCCAGCTACGAGGGGCGATCTGGAAACACCATATATTTT. Translation: CASYEGRSGNTIYF.

The rearrangement uses TRBV9 and TRBJ2-1; D remains unclear. Germline V gene lookup returns CDR1 SGDLS and CDR2 YYNGEE. Trimming stripped 3 bases from V and 8 bases from J, with 18 bases between. The CDR3 loop spans 15 amino acids. In DNA form, the CDR3 reads TGTGCCAGCAGCGGACGACCTAGAGCACACGATGAGCAGTTCTTC. Translated: CASSGRPRAHDEQFF. The complete variable domain, with remaining parts taken from reference TRBV9 and TRBJ2-1, reads DSGVTQTPKHLITATGQRVTLRCSPRSGDLSVYWYQQSLDQGLQFLIQYYNGEERAKGNILERFSAQQFPDLHSELNLSSLELGDSALYFCASSGRPRAHDEQFFGPGTRLTVL.

CDR3 in DNA: TGTGCCAGCAGCCTCGCGGTAGGAACCAACACCGGGGAGCTGTTTTTT. Translated: CASSLAVGTNTGELFF. V is TRBV7-9 and J is TRBJ2-2; unclear D gene. Germline-derived CDR1 and CDR2 are SEHNR and FQNEAQ (reference sequence). This CDR3 spans 16 amino acids. V was shortened by 5 bases and J by 2 bases, with 15 bases between the two germline ends.

J is TRBJ2-5 and V is TRBV5-5; the match to TRBD1 covers 7 bases. This CDR3 is 14 amino acids long. CDR1 is SGHKS and CDR2 is YYEKEE in the germline V gene (reference sequence). V dropped 3 bases and J dropped 5; count of bases not matched to a gene: 7. CDR3: CASSWGRGKETQYF. The DNA for the CDR3 is TGTGCCAGCAGCTGGGGCAGGGGGAAGGAGACCCAGTACTTC. Drawing the rest from reference TRBV5-5 and TRBJ2-5, the complete variable domain is DAGVTQSPTHLIKTRGQQVTLRCSPISGHKSVSWYQQVLGQGPQFIFQYYEKEERGRGNFPDRFSARQFPNYSSELNVNALLLGDSALYLCASSWGRGKETQYFGPGTRLLVL.

The chain uses TRBV5-1 and TRBJ2-3; 8 positions match TRBD2. CDR3 length: 15 amino acids. J lost 0 bases, V lost 7 bases, and 7 bases had no gene match. CDR1 SGHRS and CDR2 YFSETQ come from the germline V gene. The CDR3 DNA is TGCGCCAGCCCTAAGACTAGCGAGAGCACAGATACGCAGTATTTT. Residues: CASPKTSESTDTQYF.

This rearrangement joins TRBV18 to TRBJ2-7, with TRBD2 identical over 9 bases. Germline V lookup: CDR1 KGHSH, CDR2 LQKENI. The CDR3 consists of 15 residues. Trimming removed 2 bases from V and 2 bases from J; junction bases left unmatched: 4. CDR3 region: CASSPGIAGAYEQYF. CDR3 sequence (DNA): TGTGCCAGCTCACCAGGAATAGCGGGGGCCTACGAGCAGTACTTC.

This chain uses TRBV7-8 with TRBJ1-4, with 7 bases matching TRBD1. This CDR3 has 15 amino acids. The J segment lost 8 bases and the V segment lost 4 bases, leaving 10 bases of the junction unmatched. CDR1 is SGHVS and CDR2 is FQNEAQ in the germline V gene. The DNA for the CDR3 is TGTGCCAGCAGCTCAGCGACAGGGAGTCAAGAAAAACTGTTTTTT. Its protein is CASSSATGSQEKLFF.

With respect to this clone: This same CDR3 is encoded by further DNA sequences in the sample. The rearrangement uses TRBV11-2 and TRBJ2-5; TRBD2 is a possible D gene (6 bases). CDR3 size: 13 residues. V shed 1 base and J shed 5 bases, with 8 bases lying between them. Germline CDR1 reads SGHAT; CDR2 reads FQNNGV. CDR3: CASSLGRVETQYF. CDR3 DNA: TGTGCCAGCAGCTTAGGGAGGGTCGAGACCCAGTACTTC.